This T cell receptor (beta chain) was observed in a study of T cells in Graves' hyperthyroidism and ophthalmopathy (dated by TCRdb to the late 2010s). Background for the entire study: Peripheral blood was sampled at the time of initial diagnosis, prior to any treatment. After blood sampling, hyperthyroidism patients were treated with methimazole at a starting dose of 30 mg daily, and ophthalmopathy patients were treated with high-dose intravenous methylprednisolone. Prospective prediction of ophthalmopathy was tested in an independent validation cohort consisting of under 20 hyperthyroidism patients and approximately 16 patients who later progressed to ophthalmopathy. TCR Vbeta CDR3 sequencing of 120 to 150 peripheral blood samples (43 ophthalmopathy, 75 to 80 hyperthyroidism and approximately 17 progressor patients) is reported in the paper. To identify TCR V-J signatures that set the groups apart, the researchers used a discovery cohort of more than 95 patients, made up of under 45 with Graves' ophthalmopathy and 55 to 65 with stable Graves' hyperthyroidism. In several Graves' hyperthyroidism patients, the study also compared T-cell repertoires from thyroid tissue with T-cell repertoires from blood. The roughly 99 discovery patients were divided at random into training and test sets in a 7:3 ratio. What the research found in general, with its limitations: Most expanded thyroid clonotypes (frequency above 0.001) were also detected in blood, a finding suggesting that blood repertoires may reflect thyroid immune responses. Ophthalmopathy was separated from stable hyperthyroidism by a 13 V-J signature model, with around 90% sensitivity and about 81% specificity obtained in cross-validation and 80%/75% obtained in testing. In validation, the model predicted progression to ophthalmopathy a median of about 6 months before onset, with over 60% sensitivity and roughly 72% specificity. Sample size was not statistically predetermined, and blinding of investigators to group allocation was not performed.

The TCR beta CDR3 regions were amplified from the RNA transcripts. For the first round of RT-PCR on the TCR CDR3, the HTBI primer set was used together with the Qiagen OneStep RT-PCR kit. A second multiplex PCR round built the libraries, followed by size selection and purification. The libraries were sequenced on an Illumina HiSeq2000 using paired-end 100 bp reads. Turning to the authors' computational methods: SOAPnuke was used to process the raw data, removing reads that contained adapters or uncalled bases, had a mean Phred below 15, or lacked an exact match to the constant primer or identifier. COPE v1.2.5 was used to merge the high-quality paired reads, and each unique nucleotide sequence was defined as a clonotype. MiTCR v1.1 was used to align the clonotypes against IMGT TRBV, TRBD and TRBJ reference segments. Only V-J combinations with frequency above 0.0001, covering roughly 99% of repertoires, were analysed. A TCS score was defined as the ratio of F50 (clonal expansion) to E x V (chaos), with BLOSUM62-based TCRdist applied between CDR3 peptides within each V-J. Welch's t-statistics and random forest reduced 500 to 550 V-J features to about 13, which were used in a naive Bayes classifier (R e1071). TCRdb redid the processing of the public reads, applying fastp at Q25 and MiXCR, and retained in-frame beta chains. Rows are unified per CDR3 protein, each entry keeping the most common DNA and genes. TCRdb's processing, not the authors', yielded these V and J calls. This sample gives about 270,000 distinct CDR3 sequences in total; approximately 23% of them show up just once. The ten largest clones take up roughly 60% of the sample.

The CDR3 starts with the cysteine, ends with the phenylalanine, and has 17 residues. Here the CDR3 DNA is all that survives: 51 bases in frame from base 1. From V the trimming removes 3 bases and from J it removes 0 bases, while the gene matches leave 11 bases of the junction unaccounted for. Based on the germline V gene (reference sequence), the CDR1 and CDR2 sequences are LNHDA and SQIVND. In the ophthalmopathy patients, disease was moderately to severely active, with a Clinical Activity Score of 3 or more, a NOSPECS grade of 4 or more, and a duration of less than 3 months. The study excluded patients with uncontrolled infections, other autoimmune diseases, pregnancy or lactation. Diagnoses were established on the basis of clinical symptoms, serum thyroxine and TRAb, thyroid ultrasound, and orbital computed tomography. PBMCs were separated from roughly 10 ml of fresh peripheral blood using Ficoll-Paque density gradient centrifugation. Total RNA was extracted using Trizol reagent, and RNA quality was assessed on an Agilent 2100 Bioanalyzer.

As to this clonotype: The antigen this receptor binds is unknown. Within one base of it there is no much larger clone, and no base qualities were kept.

What was sequenced was blood. The sequence was obtained from a man between 25 and 39 years old with Graves' ophthalmopathy. Here the chain combines TRBV19 and TRBJ2-7, with 7 bases in between that match TRBD1. The DNA sequence is TGTGCCAGTAGTATCTCCGCTCTACAGGGGACCTCCTACGAGCAGTACTTC. It is translated as CASSISALQGTSYEQYF.